A selection of T cell receptor beta chains follows, all from one sample in a study of cytomegalovirus exposure and HLA in healthy donors. Generated by immunoSEQ multiplex PCR, the TCRdb table keeps only in-frame clones and is missing some. Here the sample spans fewer than 110,000 clones, around 67% being singletons. The specimen sequenced was PBMCs. These receptors all stem from a woman between 50 and 59 years old in good health and CMV-seronegative. Each CDR3 is given with its conserved first and last residue. The D gene is left open where the match is weak. Only some rows state a clone size, as once, few, many or a class for expanded clones.

v_call	clone_size	d_call	cdr3_length	j_call	cdr3_nt	cdr3_aa
TRBV30	NA	NA	13	TRBJ1-5	TGTGCCTGGAGTGGAACAGCCAATCAGCCCCAGCATTTT	CAWSGTANQPQHF
TRBV5-1	NA	TRBD1	16	TRBJ2-5	TGCGCCAGCAGCCAGGGACAGTTGGGGAACCAAGAGACCCAGTACTTC	CASSQGQLGNQETQYF
TRBV7-9	NA	NA	15	TRBJ2-7	TGTGCCAGCAGCTTGGTCGGACAAGCCCTACCCGAGCAGTACTTC	CASSLVGQALPEQYF
TRBV5-1	NA	NA	16	TRBJ2-6	TGCGCCAGCAGCCACGACGGGAGCTCTGGGGCCAACGTCCTGACTTTC	CASSHDGSSGANVLTF
TRBV7-8	NA	TRBD1	14	TRBJ2-1	TGTGCCACCAGGGGGAGTGGCCCCTACAATGAGCAGTTCTTC	CATRGSGPYNEQFF
TRBV29-1	NA	NA	14	TRBJ2-2	TGCAGCGTTGCTCGACAGCGAACTCCCGGGGAGCTGTTTTTT	CSVARQRTPGELFF
TRBV19	few	TRBD1	17	TRBJ1-3	TGTGCCAGCCGGGACAGGGATTCTATTTACTCTGGAAACACCATATATTTT	CASRDRDSIYSGNTIYF
TRBV5-5	NA	TRBD1	15	TRBJ1-2	TGTGCCAGCAGCTTGGGTACAGGGGGGTTCTATGGCTACACCTTC	CASSLGTGGFYGYTF
TRBV27	NA	NA	13	TRBJ2-3	TGTGCCAGCAGTTTAAGATTGCGGGATACGCAGTATTTT	CASSLRLRDTQYF
TRBV28	NA	NA	15	TRBJ2-3	TGTGCCAGCAGTCTAGGTTCGTGGGTAACAGATACGCAGTATTTT	CASSLGSWVTDTQYF
TRBV6-5	NA	TRBD1	14	TRBJ1-2	TGTGCCAGCAGCCTACAGGGGCGGGGGGATGGCTACACCTTC	CASSLQGRGDGYTF
TRBV5-6	medium-sized	NA	15	TRBJ2-5	TGTGCCAGCAGCTTTGGGGGCAGATTAAAAGAGACCCAGTACTTC	CASSFGGRLKETQYF
TRBV5-1	NA	NA	15	TRBJ2-3	TGCGCCAGCAGCTTGGACAGACCCAATACAGATACGCAGTATTTT	CASSLDRPNTDTQYF
TRBV7-9	NA	TRBD1	14	TRBJ2-5	TGTGCCAGCACAAAGACAGGGGACCAAGAGACCCAGTACTTC	CASTKTGDQETQYF
TRBV30	NA	NA	12	TRBJ1-2	TGTGCCTGGGGCCGGGGGGGCTATGGCTACACCTTC	CAWGRGGYGYTF
TRBV2	NA	TRBD1	12	TRBJ2-7	TGTGCCGGAGGACAGGGCCCCTACGAGCAGTACTTC	CAGGQGPYEQYF
TRBV18	NA	NA	18	TRBJ2-6	TGTGCCAGCTCACCTACTTTGACGGGTAGAGCTGGGGCCAACGTCCTGACTTTC	CASSPTLTGRAGANVLTF
TRBV11-2	few	NA	15	TRBJ1-1	TGTGCCAGCAGCTTGCGGGCAGGTTTGGACACTGAAGCTTTCTTT	CASSLRAGLDTEAFF
TRBV25-1	NA	NA	14	TRBJ1-3	TGTGCCAGCAGTCAACTGCTCTCTGGAAACACCATATATTTT	CASSQLLSGNTIYF
TRBV7-3	few	TRBD2	18	TRBJ2-3	TGTGCCAGCAGCTTAGGGGTGCGGCTTAGCGGGAGACCAGATACGCAGTATTTT	CASSLGVRLSGRPDTQYF
TRBV4-1	NA	NA	15	TRBJ1-3	TGCGCCAGCAGCCAAGGCGGGGGAGCTGGAAACACCATATATTTT	CASSQGGGAGNTIYF
TRBV19	NA	NA	12	TRBJ1-5	TGTGCCAGTAGTATCCCCGGCCGACTCCAGCATTTT	CASSIPGRLQHF
TRBV9	NA	NA	17	TRBJ1-2	TGTGCCAGCAGCGAACCCCAAGACAGGCGGATGAAGTTGGGCTACACCTTC	CASSEPQDRRMKLGYTF
TRBV30	few	TRBD1	16	TRBJ2-7	TGTGCCTGGAGTGGAGGGACAGGGGGGAGCTCCTACGAGCAGTACTTC	CAWSGGTGGSSYEQYF
TRBV19	few	TRBD1	13	TRBJ1-2	TGTGCCAGTGGACCTAGGGGGCGCTATGGCTACACCTTC	CASGPRGRYGYTF
TRBV25-1	few	NA	15	TRBJ2-7	TGTGCCAGCAGTCTGGGGGACTTCAGCTCCTACGAGCAGTACTTC	CASSLGDFSSYEQYF
TRBV5-1	NA	NA	12	TRBJ1-2	TGCGCCAGCAGGGCGGGCGAGGAAGGCTACACCTTC	CASRAGEEGYTF
TRBV28	few	TRBD1	17	TRBJ1-5	TGTGCCAGCAGTAAGGGACAGGGGACATCAGGCAATCAGCCCCAGCATTTT	CASSKGQGTSGNQPQHF
TRBV5-4	NA	TRBD2	15	TRBJ2-1	TGTGCCAGCAGCTTCCTAGCGGGACTGTACAATGAGCAGTTCTTC	CASSFLAGLYNEQFF
TRBV29-1	NA	TRBD1	14	TRBJ2-1	TGCAGCGTGGCCCTTCCGAGGGGGCCGAATGAGCAGTTCTTC	CSVALPRGPNEQFF
TRBV12-5	NA	NA	14	TRBJ2-5	TGTGCTAGTGGACTACAGGGTTGGGTAGAGACCCAGTACTTC	CASGLQGWVETQYF
TRBV5-1	NA	NA	15	TRBJ2-6	TGCGCCAGCAGCTTGCTTTTAGCTGGGGCCAACGTCCTGACTTTC	CASSLLLAGANVLTF
TRBV27	NA	TRBD1	15	TRBJ1-5	TGTGCCAGCAGTTCGGGACAGGGGGCAAATCAGCCCCAGCATTTT	CASSSGQGANQPQHF
TRBV5-1	NA	TRBD2	19	TRBJ2-1	TGCGCCAGCAGCCAGGGACTAGCGGGAGGACCCAAGGCCTACAATGAGCAGTTCTTC	CASSQGLAGGPKAYNEQFF
TRBV6-5	NA	TRBD1	14	TRBJ1-1	TGTGCCAGCAGTACGGACAGGTTGAACACTGAAGCTTTCTTT	CASSTDRLNTEAFF
TRBV10-2	NA	TRBD2	15	TRBJ2-7	TGCGCCAGCAGTGAGGCGGTGGGGGGGGGCTACGAGCAGTACTTC	CASSEAVGGGYEQYF
TRBV11-2	NA	TRBD1	14	TRBJ1-2	TGTGCCAGCAGCCGAGGACAGGGGGCGTGGGGCTACACCTTC	CASSRGQGAWGYTF
TRBV19	once	NA	14	TRBJ1-5	TGTGCCAGTAGTGCCAGTGGGGGGGGTCAGCCCCAGCATTTT	CASSASGGGQPQHF
TRBV5-1	NA	TRBD1	15	TRBJ2-5	TGCGCCAGCAGCTCCGGGACAGGGTTCGGTGAGACCCAGTACTTC	CASSSGTGFGETQYF
TRBV11-2	NA	NA	12	TRBJ1-3	TGTGCCAGCAGCAACAACCGAAACACCATATATTTT	CASSNNRNTIYF
TRBV18	NA	NA	16	TRBJ1-2	TGTGCCAGCTCACCCTCGGGGGGTGAGAAAACCTATGGCTACACCTTC	CASSPSGGEKTYGYTF
TRBV5-5	NA	TRBD1	14	TRBJ1-3	TGTGCCAGCAGCAGGGACAGGGGTCTGGACACCATATATTTT	CASSRDRGLDTIYF
TRBV5-4	NA	NA	13	TRBJ1-1	TGTGCCAGTACGCGGGGTTTCGACACTGAAGCTTTCTTT	CASTRGFDTEAFF
TRBV29-1	NA	TRBD2	14	TRBJ2-1	TGCAGCGCCGGACTAGCGGATTGGTACAATGAGCAGTTCTTC	CSAGLADWYNEQFF
TRBV10-1	NA	TRBD1	14	TRBJ2-2	TGCGCCAGCTCAGGGACAGCGAACACCGGGGAGCTGTTTTTT	CASSGTANTGELFF
TRBV27	NA	TRBD1	13	TRBJ1-2	TGTGCCAGCAGTCCAGAGACAGGGCATGGCTACACCTTC	CASSPETGHGYTF
TRBV7-2	few	TRBD1	16	TRBJ1-2	TGTGCCAGCAGCTTAGTAGCGGGACAGGGGGCAGGTGGCTACACCTTC	CASSLVAGQGAGGYTF
TRBV2	NA	NA	11	TRBJ2-7	TGTGCCAGCAGTCGCGCGAGCGAGCAGTACTTC	CASSRASEQYF
TRBV2	NA	TRBD2	15	TRBJ2-1	TGTGCCAGCAGCCGGATGGGCGGGGGCTACAATGAGCAGTTCTTC	CASSRMGGGYNEQFF
TRBV28	NA	NA	12	TRBJ2-3	TGTGCCAGCAGTTTGTCGGGAGATACGCAGTATTTT	CASSLSGDTQYF